This T cell receptor beta chain was sequenced in a study of cytomegalovirus exposure and HLA in healthy donors. Overall study results and limits: Later work found that TCR association rates differed between HLA loci; DRB1 had the most and HLA-C the fewest. Per a prior analysis, the majority of TCR beta V segments were productive roughly 87% or roughly 30% of the time.

Germline CDR1 and CDR2: SGDLS and YYNGEE. Between the trimmed V and J ends, which lost 4 bases and 4 bases, there was a span of 9 bases. The CDR3 extends over 14 amino acids. 13 Jbeta primers and 60 Vbeta primers were used for the PCR. Here immunoSEQ multiplex PCR was the method, and the copy in TCRdb shows in-frame clones only, minus some. The table shows 100,000 to 150,000 clones, with 17% occurring only once. On this clone itself: Antigen: not known.

This receptor was identified in a female donor in good health and CMV-seropositive. The sample comprised PBMCs. J is TRBJ2-6 and V is TRBV9, with no clear D. The CDR3 spells CASSYGAGANVLTF. For the CDR3, the DNA is TGTGCCAGCAGCTACGGTGCGGGGGCCAACGTCCTGACTTTC.